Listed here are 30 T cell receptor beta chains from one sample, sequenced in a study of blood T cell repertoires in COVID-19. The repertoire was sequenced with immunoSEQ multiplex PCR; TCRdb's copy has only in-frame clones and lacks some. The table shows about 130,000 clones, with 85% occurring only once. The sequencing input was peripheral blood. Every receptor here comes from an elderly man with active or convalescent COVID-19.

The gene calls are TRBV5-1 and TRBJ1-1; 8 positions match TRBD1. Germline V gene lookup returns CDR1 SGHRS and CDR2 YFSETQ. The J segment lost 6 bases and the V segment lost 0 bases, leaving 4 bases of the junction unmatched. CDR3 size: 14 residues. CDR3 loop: CASSLDPGGPEAFF. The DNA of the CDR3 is TGCGCCAGCAGCTTGGACCCAGGGGGCCCTGAAGCTTTCTTT.

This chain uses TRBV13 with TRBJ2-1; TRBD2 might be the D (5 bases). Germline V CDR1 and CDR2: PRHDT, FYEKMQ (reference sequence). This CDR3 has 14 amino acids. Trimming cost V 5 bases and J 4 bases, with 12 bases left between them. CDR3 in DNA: TGTGCCAGCAGCGTACGGGGTCTTTACAATGAGCAGTTCTTC. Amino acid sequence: CASSVRGLYNEQFF.

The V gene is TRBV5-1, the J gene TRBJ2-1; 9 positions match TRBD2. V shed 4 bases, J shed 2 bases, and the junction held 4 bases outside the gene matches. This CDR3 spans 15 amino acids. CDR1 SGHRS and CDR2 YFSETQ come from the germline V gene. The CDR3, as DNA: TGCGCCAGCAGCCCTAGCGGGACAACCTACAATGAGCAGTTCTTC. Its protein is CASSPSGTTYNEQFF.

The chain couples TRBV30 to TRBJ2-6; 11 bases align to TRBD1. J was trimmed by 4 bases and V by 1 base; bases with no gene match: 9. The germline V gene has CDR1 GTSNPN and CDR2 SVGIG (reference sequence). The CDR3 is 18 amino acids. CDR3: CAWSEYWTGGDGANVLTF. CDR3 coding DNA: TGTGCCTGGAGTGAATATTGGACAGGGGGCGACGGGGCCAACGTCCTGACTTTC.

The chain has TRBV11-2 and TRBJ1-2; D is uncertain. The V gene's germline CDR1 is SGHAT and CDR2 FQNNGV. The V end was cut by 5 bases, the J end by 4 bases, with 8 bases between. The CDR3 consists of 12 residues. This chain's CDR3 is CASSRNSYGYTF. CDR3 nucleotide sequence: TGTGCCAGCAGCCGAAACTCCTATGGCTACACCTTC.

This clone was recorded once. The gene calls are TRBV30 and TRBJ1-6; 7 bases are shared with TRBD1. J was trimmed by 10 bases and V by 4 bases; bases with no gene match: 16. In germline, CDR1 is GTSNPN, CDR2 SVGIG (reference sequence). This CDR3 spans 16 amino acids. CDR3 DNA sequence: TGTGCCTGGAAAGGACAGGTAATGAACGGAGACTCACCCCTCCACTTT. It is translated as CAWKGQVMNGDSPLHF.

The CDR3 sequence is CASSAGHPPVGQYF. In DNA, the CDR3 is TGTGCCAGCAGTGCTGGACACCCTCCGGTTGGGCAGTACTTC. The chain uses TRBV27 and TRBJ2-7; a weak D match, TRBD1 (5 bases). Looked up from germline, CDR1 is MNHEY and CDR2 is SMNVEV (reference sequence). V was shortened by 5 bases and J by 9 bases, with 20 bases between the two germline ends. The CDR3 contains 14 residues.

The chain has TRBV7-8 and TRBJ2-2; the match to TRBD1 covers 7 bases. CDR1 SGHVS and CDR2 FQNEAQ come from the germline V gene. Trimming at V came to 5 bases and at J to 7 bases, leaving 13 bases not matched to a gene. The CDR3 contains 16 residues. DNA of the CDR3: TGTGCCAGCAGCCTGATGATCGTAGGGGGCCACGGGGAGCTGTTTTTT. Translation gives CASSLMIVGGHGELFF.

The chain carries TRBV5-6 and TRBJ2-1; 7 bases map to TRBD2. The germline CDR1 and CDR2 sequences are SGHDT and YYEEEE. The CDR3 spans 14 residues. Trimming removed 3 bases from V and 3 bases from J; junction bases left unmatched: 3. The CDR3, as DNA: TGTGCCAGCAGCTGGGAGGGTGTCTACAATGAGCAGTTCTTC. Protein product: CASSWEGVYNEQFF.

The CDR3 DNA follows: TGTGCCAGCTCACCCCGGACAGGTGAAGAGACCCAGTACTTC. It specifies CASSPRTGEETQYF. This chain uses TRBV18 with TRBJ2-5, with 7 bases identical to TRBD1. V lost 3 bases to trimming and J lost 3 bases; unmatched junction nucleotides: 4. The CDR3 is made up of 14 amino acids. Germline V gene lookup returns CDR1 KGHSH and CDR2 LQKENI. Full variable domain (rest looked up from reference TRBV18 and TRBJ2-5): NAGVMQNPRHLVRRRGQEARLRCSPMKGHSHVYWYRQLPEEGLKFMVYLQKENIIDESGMPKERFSAEFPKEGPSILRIQQVVRGDSAAYFCASSPRTGEETQYFGPGTRLLVL.

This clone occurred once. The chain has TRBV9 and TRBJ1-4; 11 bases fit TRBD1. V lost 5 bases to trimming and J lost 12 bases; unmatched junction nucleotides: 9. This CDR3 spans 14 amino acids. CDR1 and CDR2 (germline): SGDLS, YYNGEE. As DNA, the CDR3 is TGTGCCAGCAGTCCCGGACAGGGGGCCCTTCAACTGTTTTTT. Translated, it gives CASSPGQGALQLFF.

CDR3 DNA: TGCGCCAGCAGCCGAGGACAGGGGGCCGGGGAGCTGTTTTTT. Its translation: CASSRGQGAGELFF. The chain links TRBV5-1 to TRBJ2-2; 10 bases line up with TRBD1. Germline CDR1 and CDR2: SGHRS and YFSETQ. CDR3 size: 14 residues. The trim removed 4 bases at V and 6 bases at J, leaving 3 bases unmatched. Full variable domain (missing parts from reference TRBV5-1 and TRBJ2-2): KAGVTQTPRYLIKTRGQQVTLSCSPISGHRSVSWYQQTPGQGLQFLFEYFSETQRNKGNFPGRFSGRQFSNSRSEMNVSTLELGDSALYLCASSRGQGAGELFFGEGSRLTVL.

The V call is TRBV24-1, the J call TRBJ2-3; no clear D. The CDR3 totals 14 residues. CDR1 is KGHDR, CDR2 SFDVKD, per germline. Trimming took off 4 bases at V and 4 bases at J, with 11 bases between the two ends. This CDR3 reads CATSDTPTADTQYF. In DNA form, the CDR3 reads TGTGCCACCAGTGACACGCCAACGGCAGATACGCAGTATTTT.

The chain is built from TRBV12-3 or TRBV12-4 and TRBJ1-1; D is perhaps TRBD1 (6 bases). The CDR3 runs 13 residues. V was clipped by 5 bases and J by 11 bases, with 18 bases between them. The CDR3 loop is CASSPLQGTMAFF. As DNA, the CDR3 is TGTGCCAGCAGTCCGCTCCAGGGGACGATGGCTTTCTTT.

CDR3 sequence: CARQERQRTEAFF. The CDR3 coding sequence is TGTGCCCGACAGGAACGGCAGCGCACTGAAGCTTTCTTT. The chain combines TRBV30 with TRBJ1-1; maybe TRBD1 (6 bases). Trimming left V 8 bases short and J 4 bases short, with 17 bases between. The CDR3 loop spans 13 amino acids. CDR1 is GTSNPN and CDR2 is SVGIG in the germline V gene (reference sequence).

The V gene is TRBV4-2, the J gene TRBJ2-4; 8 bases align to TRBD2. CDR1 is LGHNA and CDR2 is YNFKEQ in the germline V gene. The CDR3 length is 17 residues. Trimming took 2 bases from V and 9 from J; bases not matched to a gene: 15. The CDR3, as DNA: TGTGCCAGCAGCCAACCTACAGATAGCGGGGTGTCACTCATTCAGTACTTC. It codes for CASSQPTDSGVSLIQYF.

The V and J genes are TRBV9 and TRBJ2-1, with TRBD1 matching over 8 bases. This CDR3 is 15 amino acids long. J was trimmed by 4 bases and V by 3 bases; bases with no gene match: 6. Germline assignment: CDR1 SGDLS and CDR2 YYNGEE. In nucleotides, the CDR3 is TGTGCCAGCAGCGCGACAGGGGACCCTTACAATGAGCAGTTCTTC. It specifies CASSATGDPYNEQFF.

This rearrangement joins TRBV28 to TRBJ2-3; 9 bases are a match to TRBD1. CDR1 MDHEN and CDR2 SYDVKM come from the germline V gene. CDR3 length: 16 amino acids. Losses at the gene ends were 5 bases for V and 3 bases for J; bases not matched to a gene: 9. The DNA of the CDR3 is TGTGCCAGCAGTCCGGCGGACAGGGGAAAGACAGATACGCAGTATTTT. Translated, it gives CASSPADRGKTDTQYF.

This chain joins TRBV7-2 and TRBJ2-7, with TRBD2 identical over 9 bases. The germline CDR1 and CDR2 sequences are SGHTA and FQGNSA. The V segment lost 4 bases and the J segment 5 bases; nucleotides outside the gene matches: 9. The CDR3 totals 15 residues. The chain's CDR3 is CASSWIAGAVDEQYF. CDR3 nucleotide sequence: TGTGCCAGCAGCTGGATAGCGGGAGCGGTCGACGAGCAGTACTTC.

The CDR3 DNA sequence: TGCGCCAGCAGTTATGGGGGGTACGCTGAAGCTTTCTTT. Its translation: CASSYGGYAEAFF. The chain recombines TRBV5-1 with TRBJ1-1; D perhaps matches TRBD1 (5 bases). V was clipped by 5 bases and J by 6 bases, with 14 bases between them. The CDR3 contains 13 residues. Looked up from germline, CDR1 is SGHRS and CDR2 is YFSETQ.

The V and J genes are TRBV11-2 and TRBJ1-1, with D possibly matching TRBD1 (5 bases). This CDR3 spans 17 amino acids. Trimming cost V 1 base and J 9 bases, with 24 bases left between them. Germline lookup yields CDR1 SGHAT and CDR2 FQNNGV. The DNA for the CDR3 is TGTGCCAGCAGCTTAGGCCCCGATTTGGAGGGACGTATTAAAGCTTTCTTT. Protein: CASSLGPDLEGRIKAFF.

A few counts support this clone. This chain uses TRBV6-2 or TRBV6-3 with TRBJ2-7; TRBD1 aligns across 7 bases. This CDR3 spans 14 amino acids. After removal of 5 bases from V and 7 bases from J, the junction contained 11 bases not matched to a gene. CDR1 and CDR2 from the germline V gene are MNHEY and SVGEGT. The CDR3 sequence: CASSPSGTAQEQYF. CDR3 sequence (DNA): TGTGCCAGCAGTCCATCCGGGACAGCCCAGGAGCAGTACTTC.

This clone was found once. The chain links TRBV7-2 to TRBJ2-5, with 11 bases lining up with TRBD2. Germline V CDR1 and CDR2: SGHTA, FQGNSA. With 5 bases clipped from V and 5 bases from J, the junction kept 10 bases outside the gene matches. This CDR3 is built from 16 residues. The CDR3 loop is CASSPTFSGRGETQYF. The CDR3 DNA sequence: TGTGCCAGCAGCCCTACGTTTAGCGGGAGGGGGGAGACCCAGTACTTC.

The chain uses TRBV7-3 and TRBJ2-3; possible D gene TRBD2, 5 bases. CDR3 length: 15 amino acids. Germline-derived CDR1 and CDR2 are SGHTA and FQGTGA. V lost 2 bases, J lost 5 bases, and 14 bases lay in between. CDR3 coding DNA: TGTGCCAGCAGCTTAGAAGCGGTAACTGGAGATACGCAGTATTTT. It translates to CASSLEAVTGDTQYF.

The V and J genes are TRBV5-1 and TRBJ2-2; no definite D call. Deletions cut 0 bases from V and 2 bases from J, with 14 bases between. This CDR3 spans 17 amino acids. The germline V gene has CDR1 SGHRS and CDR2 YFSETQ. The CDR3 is CASSLAPGSGNTGELFF. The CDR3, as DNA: TGCGCCAGCAGCTTGGCCCCCGGGTCCGGAAACACCGGGGAGCTGTTTTTT.

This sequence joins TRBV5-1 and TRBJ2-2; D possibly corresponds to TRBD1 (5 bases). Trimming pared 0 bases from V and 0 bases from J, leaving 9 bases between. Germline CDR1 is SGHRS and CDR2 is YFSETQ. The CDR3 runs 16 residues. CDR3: CASSLETAANTGELFF. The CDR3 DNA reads TGCGCCAGCAGCTTGGAGACAGCCGCGAACACCGGGGAGCTGTTTTTT.

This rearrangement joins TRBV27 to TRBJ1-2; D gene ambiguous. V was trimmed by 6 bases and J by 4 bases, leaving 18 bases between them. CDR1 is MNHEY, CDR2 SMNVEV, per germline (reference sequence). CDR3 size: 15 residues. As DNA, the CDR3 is TGTGCCAGCAGCCCTGTGTCCAGGAGGTTCTATGGCTACACCTTC. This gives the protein CASSPVSRRFYGYTF.

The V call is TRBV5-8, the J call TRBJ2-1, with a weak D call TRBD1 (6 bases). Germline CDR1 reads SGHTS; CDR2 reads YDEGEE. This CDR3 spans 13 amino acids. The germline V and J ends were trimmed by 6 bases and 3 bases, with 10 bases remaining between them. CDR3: CASTGVVYNEQFF. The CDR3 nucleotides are TGTGCCAGCACAGGGGTGGTCTACAATGAGCAGTTCTTC.

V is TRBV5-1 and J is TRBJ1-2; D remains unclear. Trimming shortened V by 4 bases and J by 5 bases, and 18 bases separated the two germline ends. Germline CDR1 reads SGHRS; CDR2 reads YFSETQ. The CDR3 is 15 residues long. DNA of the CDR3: TGCGCCAGCAGCCTGGGGTCTCCCCCTGCGTATGGCTACACCTTC. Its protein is CASSLGSPPAYGYTF.

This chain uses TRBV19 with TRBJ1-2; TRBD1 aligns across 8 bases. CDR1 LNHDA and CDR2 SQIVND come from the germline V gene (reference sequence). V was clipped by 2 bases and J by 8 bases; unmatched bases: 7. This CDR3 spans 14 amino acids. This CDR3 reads CASSIQGAVNGYTF. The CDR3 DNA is TGTGCCAGTAGTATACAGGGGGCTGTGAACGGCTACACCTTC.